This TCR beta chain was captured by sequencing in a study of blood T cells in healthy people across ages. Study-wide points: The study could not conclusively compare naive and antigen-experienced cells, given its unsorted PBMCs. Age brought a roughly linear fall in TCR beta diversity measured per million T cells.

For the second PCR, which ran for about 6 to 11 cycles, a sample-barcoded 5' primer and a J-beta primer mix were used. Any given sample supplied a minimum of 3 million CDR3-containing paired-end reads. MiXCR, applied by TCRdb to the 5' RACE reads, yields one record per CDR3 protein. The sample lists some 550,000 distinct CDR3 sequences; around half were seen once. There were at least 6 micrograms of total RNA extracted from every sample. Per the germline V gene, CDR1 is MNHNY and CDR2 is SVGAGI (reference sequence). The CDR3 is made up of 14 amino acids. V was clipped by 0 bases and J by 7 bases, with 9 bases between them. As regards this clonotype: Its antigen is as yet unknown.

This rearrangement joins TRBV6-6 to TRBJ2-2; unclear D gene. Sequenced material: blood. The receptor comes from a man older than 75 in good health. CDR3 amino acids: CASSYSRSDGELFF. The CDR3 DNA is TGTGCCAGCAGTTACTCTAGATCTGACGGGGAGCTGTTTTTT.